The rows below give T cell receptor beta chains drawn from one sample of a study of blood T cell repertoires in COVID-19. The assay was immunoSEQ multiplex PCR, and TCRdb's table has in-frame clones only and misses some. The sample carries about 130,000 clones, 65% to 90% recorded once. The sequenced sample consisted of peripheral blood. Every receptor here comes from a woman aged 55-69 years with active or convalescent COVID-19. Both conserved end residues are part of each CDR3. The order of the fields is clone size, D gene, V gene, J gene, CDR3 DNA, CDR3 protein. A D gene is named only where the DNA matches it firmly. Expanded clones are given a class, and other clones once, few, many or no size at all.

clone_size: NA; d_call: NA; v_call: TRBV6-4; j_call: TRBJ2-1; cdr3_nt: TGTGCCAGCAGTGACGTGGTAGATGCCAATGAGCAGTTCTTC; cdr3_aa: CASSDVVDANEQFF
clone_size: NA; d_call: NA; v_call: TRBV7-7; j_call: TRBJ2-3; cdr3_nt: TGTGCTAGCAGCTTAGTGGGGAGCGGAGATACGCAGTATTTT; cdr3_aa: CASSLVGSGDTQYF
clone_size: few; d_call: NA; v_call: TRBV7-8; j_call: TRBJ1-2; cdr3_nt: TGTGCCAGCAGCTCCTCAGGGGAACGGTATGGCTACACCTTC; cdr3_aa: CASSSSGERYGYTF
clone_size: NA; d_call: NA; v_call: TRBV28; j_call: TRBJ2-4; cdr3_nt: TGTGCCAGCAGTTTTTCGGACAGCCCGAAAAACATTCAGTACTTC; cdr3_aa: CASSFSDSPKNIQYF
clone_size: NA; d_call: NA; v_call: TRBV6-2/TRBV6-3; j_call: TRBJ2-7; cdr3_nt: TGTGCCAGCAGTTACTCTCTCCGCGAGCAGTACTTC; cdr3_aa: CASSYSLREQYF
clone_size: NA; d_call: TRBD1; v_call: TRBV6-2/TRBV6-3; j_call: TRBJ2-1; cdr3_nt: TGTGCCAGCAGCCCCACCGGACAGGGATATGAGCAGTTCTTC; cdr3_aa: CASSPTGQGYEQFF
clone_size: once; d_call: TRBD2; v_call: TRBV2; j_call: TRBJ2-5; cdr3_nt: TGTGCCAGTCATCAACTAGCGGGAGGTTCAGGGGCCCAGTACTTC; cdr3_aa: CASHQLAGGSGAQYF
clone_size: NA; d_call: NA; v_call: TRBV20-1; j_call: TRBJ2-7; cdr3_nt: TGCAGTGCTAGAGCCATCTACGAGCAGTACTTC; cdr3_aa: CSARAIYEQYF
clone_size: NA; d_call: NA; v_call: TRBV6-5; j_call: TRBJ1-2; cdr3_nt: TGTGCCAGCAGTTTATCTAACTATGGCTACACCTTC; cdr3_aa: CASSLSNYGYTF
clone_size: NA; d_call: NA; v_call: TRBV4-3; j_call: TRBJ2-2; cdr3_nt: TGCGCCAGCAGCCAAAAGGTGTCAGGGAATGGAAGGGAGCTGTTTTTT; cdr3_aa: CASSQKVSGNGRELFF
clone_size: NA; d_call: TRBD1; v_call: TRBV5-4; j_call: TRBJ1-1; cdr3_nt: TGTGCCAGCATCCCTACAGGGGGACTGAACACTGAAGCTTTCTTT; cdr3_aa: CASIPTGGLNTEAFF
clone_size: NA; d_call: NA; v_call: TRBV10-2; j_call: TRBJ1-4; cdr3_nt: TGCGCCAGCAGTGAAGTAACAGGACGGGAAAAACTGTTTTTT; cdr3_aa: CASSEVTGREKLFF
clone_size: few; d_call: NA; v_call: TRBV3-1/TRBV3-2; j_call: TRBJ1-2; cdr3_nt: TGTGCCAGCAGCCAAGGACAGGACTATGGCTACACCTTC; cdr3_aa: CASSQGQDYGYTF
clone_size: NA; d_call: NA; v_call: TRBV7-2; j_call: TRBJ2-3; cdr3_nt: TGTGCCAGCAGCTTAGCGGGGGCCCGCCTAGATACGCAGTATTTT; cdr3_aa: CASSLAGARLDTQYF
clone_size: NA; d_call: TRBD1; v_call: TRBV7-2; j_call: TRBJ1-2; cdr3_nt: TGTGCCAGCAGCTTAGAAGGGACAGGGGCCTTTAACTATGGCTACACCTTC; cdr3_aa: CASSLEGTGAFNYGYTF
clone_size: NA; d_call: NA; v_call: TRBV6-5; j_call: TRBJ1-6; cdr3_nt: TGTGCCAGCAGTTGGAACAGCAATTCACCCCTCCACTTT; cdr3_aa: CASSWNSNSPLHF